The 10 T cell receptor beta chains below come from one sample, sequenced in a study of beta chain features in type 1 diabetes. Expressed TCRB transcripts got sequenced, as all isolated RNA was reverse transcribed. This table comes from immunoSEQ multiplex PCR, and its TCRdb copy is limited to in-frame clones, with some not included. The sample lists 500,000 to 700,000 clones, about a sixth occurring once. The sample consisted of naive CD4+ T cells from blood. The source is a man in his late teens or twenties in good health.

A few counts support this clone. The rearrangement uses TRBV4-3 and TRBJ1-2, with TRBD1 identical over 12 bases. The V segment lost 0 bases and the J segment 11 bases; nucleotides outside the gene matches: 13. The CDR3 is 17 amino acids. Per germline, CDR1 LGHNA and CDR2 YSLEER. CDR3 sequence: CASSQDPYPGQGARYTF. CDR3 nucleotide sequence: TGCGCCAGCAGCCAAGATCCCTATCCGGGACAGGGGGCAAGGTACACCTTC.

This clone showed up just a few times. The rearrangement uses TRBV28 and TRBJ1-3, with D possibly being TRBD1 (5 bases). The CDR3 is made up of 18 amino acids. V was trimmed by 3 bases and J by 0 bases, leaving 18 bases between them. Per the germline V gene, CDR1 is MDHEN and CDR2 is SYDVKM. The DNA for the CDR3 is TGTGCCAGCAGTTTTCCGTCCCCGGGACGGTACTCTGGAAACACCATATATTTT. Its translation is CASSFPSPGRYSGNTIYF.

This clone has a handful of counts. This chain uses TRBV18 with TRBJ2-3; D call uncertain. CDR3 length equals 13 residues. With 4 bases removed from V and 3 bases from J, the gap between germline ends came to 8 bases. Germline loops: CDR1 KGHSH, CDR2 LQKENI. In DNA form, the CDR3 reads TGTGCCAGCTCACTCGACCAAACAGATACGCAGTATTTT. Translation gives CASSLDQTDTQYF.

The CDR3 protein is CASSLTRESTEAFF. CDR3 DNA: TGTGCCAGCAGCTTGACCAGGGAGAGCACTGAAGCTTTCTTT. J is TRBJ1-1 and V is TRBV7-2; TRBD1 is a possible D gene (5 bases). The CDR3 extends over 14 amino acids. The germline V gene has CDR1 SGHTA and CDR2 FQGNSA. V lost 3 bases and J lost 4, with 12 bases in between.

The CDR3: CASSQQQIYGYTF. For the CDR3, the DNA is TGTGCCAGCAGCCAACAACAAATCTATGGCTACACCTTC. This chain connects TRBV14 to TRBJ1-2; D remains ambiguous. Germline CDR1 is SGHDN and CDR2 is FVKESK. The CDR3 runs 13 residues. V was clipped by 2 bases and J by 4 bases, with 8 bases between them.

The CDR3: CASSLWDSGNHEQYF. As DNA, the CDR3 is TGTGCCAGCAGCTTGTGGGATAGCGGGAACCACGAGCAGTACTTC. The V and J genes are TRBV5-6 and TRBJ2-7; 8 nucleotides align to TRBD2. The CDR3 runs to 15 residues. Trimming took 1 base from V and 5 from J; bases not matched to a gene: 8. Germline lookup yields CDR1 SGHDT and CDR2 YYEEEE. Full variable domain (remainder filled in from reference TRBV5-6 and TRBJ2-7): DAGVTQSPTHLIKTRGQQVTLRCSPKSGHDTVSWYQQALGQGPQFIFQYYEEEERQRGNFPDRFSGHQFPNYSSELNVNALLLGDSALYLCASSLWDSGNHEQYFGPGTRLTVT.

J is TRBJ1-2 and V is TRBV2; D is perhaps TRBD1 (5 bases). The CDR3 runs to 14 residues. The V gene's germline CDR1 is SNHLY and CDR2 FYNNEI. Trimming removed 10 bases at V and 8 bases at J, with 23 bases between. For the CDR3, the DNA is TGTGCCAACCGAAACCGGGACGGTCCTGAAGGCTACACCTTC. Protein product: CANRNRDGPEGYTF.

The sample holds a few counts of this clone. The chain is built from TRBV29-1 and TRBJ2-7; 10 nucleotides line up with TRBD1. The CDR3 spans 13 residues. The V segment lost 7 bases and the J segment 7 bases; nucleotides outside the gene matches: 10. Germline V gene lookup returns CDR1 SQVTM and CDR2 ANQGSEA. The CDR3 region has the DNA TGCAGCGCCCAAAGACAGGGGGCTGGGGAGCAGTACTTC. It yields the protein CSAQRQGAGEQYF.

This clone has more than one count but fewer than ten. The genes are TRBV14 and TRBJ2-1; possibly TRBD1 for D (5 bases). The CDR3 sequence is 13 residues long. In germline, CDR1 is SGHDN, CDR2 FVKESK. Deletions cut 1 base from V and 6 bases from J, with 7 bases between. For the CDR3, the DNA is TGTGCCAGCAGCCAAGCGGACATCAATGAGCAGTTCTTC. This gives the protein CASSQADINEQFF. The variable domain in full, completed from reference TRBV14 and TRBJ2-1, reads EAGVTQFPSHSVIEKGQTVTLRCDPISGHDNLYWYRRVMGKEIKFLLHFVKESKQDESGMPNNRFLAERTGGTYSTLKVQPAELEDSGVYFCASSQADINEQFFGPGTRLTVL.

As regards this clone: Additional DNA sequences in this sample encode the identical CDR3. CDR3: CASSPGTVYEQYF. The CDR3 DNA reads TGTGCCAGCTCACCGGGGACAGTATACGAGCAGTACTTC. The gene calls are TRBV18 and TRBJ2-7, with 7 bases fitting TRBD1. The germline CDR1 and CDR2 sequences are KGHSH and LQKENI. J gave up 4 bases and V 3 bases, and 3 bases lay outside the gene matches. CDR3 length: 13 residues. Full variable domain (remainder filled in from reference TRBV18 and TRBJ2-7): NAGVMQNPRHLVRRRGQEARLRCSPMKGHSHVYWYRQLPEEGLKFMVYLQKENIIDESGMPKERFSAEFPKEGPSILRIQQVVRGDSAAYFCASSPGTVYEQYFGPGTRLTVT.